A selection of T cell receptor beta chains follows, all from one sample in a study of shared clonotypes between healthy human individuals. The protocol was immunoSEQ multiplex PCR, while the TCRdb copy is restricted to in-frame clones and leaves out a portion. This sample carries about 600,000 clones, roughly 95% of them seen once, and the ten largest clones take about 0.11%. Sequences were obtained from naive CD8+ T cells sorted from blood. Receptors were obtained from a woman aged 25 to 45 in good health. Each CDR3 is given with its conserved first and last residue. Each record gives: J gene, D gene, V gene, clone size, CDR3 protein, CDR3 DNA. The D gene is left open where the match is weak. For some rows the clone size is stated as once, few or many, or as a class when expanded; others skip it.

j_gene: TRBJ2-1; d_gene: TRBD2; v_gene: TRBV14; abundance: NA; CDR3aa: CASSQVVLAVVSSYNEQFF; CDR3nt: TGTGCCAGCAGCCAAGTTGTCCTAGCGGTGGTAAGCTCCTACAATGAGCAGTTCTTC
j_gene: TRBJ2-7; d_gene: NA; v_gene: TRBV4-3; abundance: NA; CDR3aa: CASSQERDFSSYEQYF; CDR3nt: TGCGCCAGCAGCCAGGAACGGGACTTCAGCTCCTACGAGCAGTACTTC
j_gene: TRBJ1-6; d_gene: TRBD1; v_gene: TRBV6-5; abundance: NA; CDR3aa: CASMGQGASPLHF; CDR3nt: TGTGCCAGCATGGGACAGGGGGCTTCACCCCTCCACTTT
j_gene: TRBJ2-3; d_gene: NA; v_gene: TRBV5-1; abundance: NA; CDR3aa: CASSLGGFTDTQYF; CDR3nt: TGCGCCAGCAGCTTGGGAGGGTTCACAGATACGCAGTATTTT
j_gene: TRBJ2-3; d_gene: TRBD2; v_gene: TRBV29-1; abundance: NA; CDR3aa: CSVVELAGADTQYF; CDR3nt: TGCAGCGTTGTAGAGCTAGCGGGAGCAGATACGCAGTATTTT
j_gene: TRBJ2-2; d_gene: TRBD1; v_gene: TRBV18; abundance: NA; CDR3aa: CASSQGQGSTGELFF; CDR3nt: TGTGCCAGCTCACAGGGACAGGGAAGCACCGGGGAGCTGTTTTTT
j_gene: TRBJ1-2; d_gene: TRBD1; v_gene: TRBV5-1; abundance: NA; CDR3aa: CASQQGTGDHGYTF; CDR3nt: TGCGCCAGCCAACAAGGGACAGGGGACCATGGCTACACCTTC
j_gene: TRBJ1-4; d_gene: NA; v_gene: TRBV7-6; abundance: NA; CDR3aa: CASSLALKGTANEKLFF; CDR3nt: TGTGCCAGCAGCTTAGCGTTGAAGGGGACGGCTAATGAAAAACTGTTTTTT
j_gene: TRBJ1-4; d_gene: TRBD1; v_gene: TRBV7-9; abundance: NA; CDR3aa: CASSLRTGEKLFF; CDR3nt: TGTGCCAGCAGCTTAAGGACAGGGGAAAAACTGTTTTTT
j_gene: TRBJ1-2; d_gene: TRBD1; v_gene: TRBV7-8; abundance: few; CDR3aa: CASSTRQGDYGYTF; CDR3nt: TGTGCCAGCAGCACCCGACAGGGGGACTATGGCTACACCTTC
j_gene: TRBJ2-7; d_gene: NA; v_gene: TRBV11-2; abundance: NA; CDR3aa: CASSLTSAYEQYF; CDR3nt: TGTGCCAGCAGCTTAACCAGCGCCTACGAGCAGTACTTC
j_gene: TRBJ2-7; d_gene: NA; v_gene: TRBV28; abundance: NA; CDR3aa: CASSLSGGRYEQYF; CDR3nt: TGTGCCAGCAGTTTATCCGGGGGCAGGTACGAGCAGTACTTC
j_gene: TRBJ1-2; d_gene: NA; v_gene: TRBV9; abundance: NA; CDR3aa: CASSVSVAGVANYGYTF; CDR3nt: TGTGCCAGCAGCGTAAGCGTAGCGGGGGTCGCTAACTATGGCTACACCTTC